The 12 T cell receptor beta chains reported below all come from one sample, sequenced in a study of T cell repertoires and HLA-DP antigens. Produced via immunoSEQ multiplex PCR; TCRdb's table is partial and in-frame only. The table shows approximately 100,000 clones, with 86% occurring only once. Their cognate antigens are unknown. The sample comprised CD4+ T cells from PBMCs. The source of these receptors is a man in his forties or fifties in good health and CMV-seronegative.

This chain joins TRBV28 and TRBJ2-5; 7 bases map to TRBD1. Trimming removed 4 bases from V and 5 bases from J; junction bases left unmatched: 7. The CDR3 is made up of 14 amino acids. The V gene's germline CDR1 is MDHEN and CDR2 SYDVKM. The CDR3 loop is CASSSRGRWETQYF. The CDR3 bases are TGTGCCAGCAGTTCGAGGGGGCGCTGGGAGACCCAGTACTTC.

The chain couples TRBV30 to TRBJ1-4, with D possibly matching TRBD1 (5 bases). This CDR3 contains 14 residues. Germline V gene data show CDR1 as GTSNPN and CDR2 as SVGIG (reference sequence). The V end was cut by 5 bases, the J end by 4 bases, with 14 bases between. CDR3 nucleotides: TGTGCCTGGTCTGAGGGGCGTCTTAATGAAAAACTGTTTTTT. Encoded protein: CAWSEGRLNEKLFF.

This chain links TRBV29-1 with TRBJ2-2; D perhaps matches TRBD2 (6 bases). CDR3 length equals 15 residues. Trimming took 6 bases from V and 5 from J, leaving 19 bases between them. CDR1 and CDR2 (germline): SQVTM, ANQGSEA. CDR3 loop: CSVVGDSWGTGELFF. Here the CDR3 DNA reads TGCAGCGTGGTCGGGGACTCCTGGGGGACCGGGGAGCTGTTTTTT.

The gene calls are TRBV15 and TRBJ2-2, with D uncertain. Germline loops: CDR1 LNHNV, CDR2 YYDKDF (reference sequence). The CDR3 is made up of 14 amino acids. Trimming stripped 6 bases from V and 1 base from J, with 9 bases between. CDR3 sequence reads: CATRGRRNTGELFF. CDR3 nucleotide sequence: TGTGCCACCAGAGGACGGAGGAACACCGGGGAGCTGTTTTTT.

The chain uses TRBV4-3 and TRBJ2-1; no reliable D call. This CDR3 spans 13 amino acids. V was clipped by 1 base and J by 10 bases, with 11 bases between them. CDR1 and CDR2 from the germline V gene are LGHNA and YSLEER. The CDR3 reads CASSQGRRAEQFF. The CDR3 nucleotides read TGCGCCAGCAGCCAAGGAAGGCGAGCCGAGCAGTTCTTC.

V and J are TRBV6-1 and TRBJ1-1; a possible D gene is TRBD1 (5 bases). Germline loops: CDR1 MNHNS, CDR2 SASEGT. The CDR3 consists of 15 residues. Trimming pared 1 base from V and 2 bases from J, leaving 11 bases between. The DNA for the CDR3 is TGTGCCAGCAGTGAAGGGGGCCCGCGAAACACTGAAGCTTTCTTT. Translated: CASSEGGPRNTEAFF.

The chain has TRBV5-1 and TRBJ1-2, with D unclear. Looked up from germline, CDR1 is SGHRS and CDR2 is YFSETQ. Trimming removed 4 bases from V and 2 bases from J, with 15 bases in between. The CDR3 is 15 residues long. The CDR3 loop is CASSMGGFQNYGYTF. The CDR3 DNA follows: TGCGCCAGCAGCATGGGTGGCTTTCAAAACTATGGCTACACCTTC.

This rearrangement joins TRBV10-3 to TRBJ2-5; D gene unclear. Deletions cut 2 bases from V and 4 bases from J, with 2 bases between. Germline V lookup: CDR1 ENHRY, CDR2 SYGVKD. This CDR3 contains 11 residues. The CDR3 protein is CAISEGETQYF. The CDR3 DNA follows: TGTGCCATCAGTGAGGGAGAGACCCAGTACTTC.

The rearrangement uses TRBV2 and TRBJ1-5; D gene unclear. The V gene lost 7 bases and the J gene lost 0 bases, with 7 bases spanning the gap. Germline-derived CDR1 and CDR2 are SNHLY and FYNNEI. The CDR3 is 13 amino acids. The CDR3 reads CASNGDSNQPQHF. Written as DNA, the CDR3 is TGTGCCAGCAATGGGGATAGCAATCAGCCCCAGCATTTT.

V is TRBV2 and J is TRBJ2-3; TRBD1 agrees at 9 bases. The CDR3 contains 14 residues. Germline CDR1 reads SNHLY; CDR2 reads FYNNEI. Unmatched junction bases numbered 3, after V lost 7 bases and J lost 1 base. DNA of the CDR3: TGTGCCAGCACCCGGACAGGGGGCACAGATACGCAGTATTTT. Translated, it gives CASTRTGGTDTQYF.

The chain combines TRBV21-1 with TRBJ2-1; the table assigns TRBD2, which was not confirmed against the DNA. TRBV21-1 corresponds to a pseudogene. The CDR3 covers 15 residues. CDR3 DNA sequence: TGTGCCAGCAGCACCCGGGGTAGCTCCTACAATGAGCAGTTCTTC. Its protein is CASSTRGSSYNEQFF.

V and J are TRBV7-2 and TRBJ2-7; a weak D match, TRBD2 (5 bases). Trimming removed 5 bases at V and 6 bases at J, with 14 bases between. Germline V lookup: CDR1 SGHTA, CDR2 FQGNSA. This CDR3 spans 13 amino acids. The CDR3 here is CASSPSGSIEQYF. The CDR3 coding sequence is TGTGCCAGCAGCCCCTCGGGGTCGATCGAGCAGTACTTC.